These T cell receptor beta chains were read from a single sample in a study of cytomegalovirus exposure and HLA in healthy donors. Method: immunoSEQ multiplex PCR; TCRdb's copy keeps in-frame clones and lacks some. The table has roughly 89,000 clones, over 55% seen once; the top ten hold around a fifth. Material: PBMCs. These receptors came from a woman aged 45 to 65 in good health and CMV-seropositive. Both conserved end residues are part of each CDR3. The D gene is left open where the match is weak. A row's size may be missing; if present it is once, few, many or a size class.

J | V | size | D | DNA | CDR3
TRBJ2-5 | TRBV6-1 | . | . | TGTGCCAGCAGTGAGAGCAGACTCGGGGAGACCCAGTACTTC | CASSESRLGETQYF
TRBJ2-7 | TRBV7-2 | . | . | TGTGCCAGCAGCTTAGCCACAGGGCCTAGCGAGCAGTACTTC | CASSLATGPSEQYF
TRBJ1-1 | TRBV5-6 | few | . | TGTGCCAGCAGCTTGGTGGCCAACACTGAAGCTTTCTTT | CASSLVANTEAFF
TRBJ1-1 | TRBV7-8 | . | . | TGTGCCAGCAGCTCTACTCGGACACCAACCCGCCCGAACACTGAAGCTTTCTTT | CASSSTRTPTRPNTEAFF
TRBJ1-2 | TRBV18 | . | . | TGTGCCAGCTCACCAGATCAGGGTTCAGTCTATGGCTACACCTTC | CASSPDQGSVYGYTF
TRBJ1-2 | TRBV6-5 | . | . | TGTGCCAGCAGTTACGGCGCAGGAGGGTTGGTGGACACCTTC | CASSYGAGGLVDTF
TRBJ1-6 | TRBV18 | few | . | TGTGCCAGCTCACCTACCGCGGGGGAAGGTTCACCCCTCCACTTT | CASSPTAGEGSPLHF
TRBJ2-1 | TRBV4-1 | . | . | TGCGCCAGCAGCCAAGTCCTTTCCGGGGACAATGAGCAGTTCTTC | CASSQVLSGDNEQFF
TRBJ1-2 | TRBV5-4 | . | . | TGTGCCAGCAGCTTGGTAATAGAATCCGGCTACACCTTC | CASSLVIESGYTF
TRBJ1-4 | TRBV4-1 | . | . | TGCGCCAGCAGCCAAGGTACGAGGGTTGGTGAAAAACTGTTTTTT | CASSQGTRVGEKLFF
TRBJ1-1 | TRBV2 | . | . | TGTGCCAGCACCGGGAGGCAGGGGAACACTGAAGCTTTCTTT | CASTGRQGNTEAFF
TRBJ2-1 | TRBV5-1 | few | TRBD2 | TGCGCCAGCAGTAGAACTAGCGGGGGGTACAATGAGCAGTTCTTC | CASSRTSGGYNEQFF
TRBJ1-1 | TRBV5-5 | many | TRBD1 | TGTGCCAGCAGCTTGCTCCCATGGACAGGTGGCACTGAAGCTTTCTTT | CASSLLPWTGGTEAFF
TRBJ2-1 | TRBV7-9 | . | . | TGTTCCAGCAGCTTACTAGGCCATGAGCAGTTCTTC | CSSSLLGHEQFF
TRBJ1-1 | TRBV15 | . | TRBD1 | TGTGCCACCAGCAGGGTCATAATGTTGACAGGGGGCACTGAAGCTTTCTTT | CATSRVIMLTGGTEAFF
TRBJ1-6 | TRBV5-1 | . | TRBD1 | TGCGCCAGCAGCTTGTTCGCAGACAGGGGCAATTCACCCCTCCACTTT | CASSLFADRGNSPLHF
TRBJ2-1 | TRBV7-9 | . | . | TGTGCCAGCAGCCTCACCGAGGATGAGCAGTTCTTC | CASSLTEDEQFF
TRBJ1-1 | TRBV27 | . | TRBD1 | TGTGCCACCAAAGGACAGGGGTCGGGGGAAGCTTTCTTT | CATKGQGSGEAFF
TRBJ2-7 | TRBV5-1 | . | TRBD2 | TGCGCCAGCAGCCGGGAGGGGGAGCCCTACGAGCAGTACTTC | CASSREGEPYEQYF
TRBJ1-3 | TRBV29-1 | . | . | TGCAGCGTTGCGGTGCCAGGAAACACCATATATTTT | CSVAVPGNTIYF
TRBJ1-2 | TRBV15 | once | TRBD1 | TGTGCCACCAGCCTGACCCTCGGACAGGGACATGGCTACACCTTC | CATSLTLGQGHGYTF
TRBJ1-2 | TRBV7-8 | few | TRBD1 | TGTGCCAGCAGCTCAAGGACAGGCTATGGCTACACCTTC | CASSSRTGYGYTF
TRBJ1-4 | TRBV19 | few | . | TGTGCCAGTAAATCTTCAACTAATGAAAAACTGTTTTTT | CASKSSTNEKLFF
TRBJ2-1 | TRBV6-4 | few | . | TGTGCCAGCAGCCCCCGGAGTGATGAGCAGTTCTTC | CASSPRSDEQFF
TRBJ1-2 | TRBV6-1 | few | TRBD1 | TGTGCCAGCAGTGAAAAGGGGGCGGCAGGGGGTAATGGGGTGGATGGCTACACCTTC | CASSEKGAAGGNGVDGYTF
TRBJ1-2 | TRBV28 | . | TRBD1 | TGTGCCAGCAGCCAGACAGGGGGCGGGAGGTATGGCTACACCTTC | CASSQTGGGRYGYTF
TRBJ1-4 | TRBV4-3 | few | . | TGCGCCAGCAGCCAAGATTTCGGCAGGCGTGCAACTAATGAAAAACTGTTTTTT | CASSQDFGRRATNEKLFF
TRBJ1-2 | TRBV5-1 | . | TRBD1 | TGCGCCAGCAGCTCCCAGGGGGCGGGAAACTATGGCTACACCTTC | CASSSQGAGNYGYTF
TRBJ1-2 | TRBV11-1 | . | . | TGTGCCAGCAGCTTAAATTGGTTCGCAGGGGATTATGGCTACACCTTC | CASSLNWFAGDYGYTF
TRBJ1-1 | TRBV19 | few | . | TGTGCCAGTAGTGAGGGGCAGGGGCCGAGAACTGAAGCTTTCTTT | CASSEGQGPRTEAFF
TRBJ2-3 | TRBV9 | . | TRBD1 | TGTGCCAGCAGCCCTAGACAGGGAGTCACAGATACGCAGTATTTT | CASSPRQGVTDTQYF
TRBJ1-1 | TRBV30 | few | . | TGTGCCTGGAGGAGCCTGAACCGGTATGAAGCTTTCTTT | CAWRSLNRYEAFF
TRBJ2-4 | TRBV2 | . | TRBD2 | TGTGCCAGCAGTGAACTACCGGGACTAGCGGGGGGTGCAAACATTCAGTACTTC | CASSELPGLAGGANIQYF
TRBJ1-3 | TRBV5-4 | . | TRBD1 | TGTGCCAGCAGCTCCCTAGGGACAGGGAATGGAAACACCATATATTTT | CASSSLGTGNGNTIYF
TRBJ2-2 | TRBV10-3 | . | TRBD1 | TGTGCCACGGGACAGGGGGCGCGATCGAACACCGGGGAGCTGTTTTTT | CATGQGARSNTGELFF
TRBJ1-1 | TRBV5-6 | . | . | TGTGCCAGCAGCTTGGGGACAAGTCACACTGAAGCTTTCTTT | CASSLGTSHTEAFF
TRBJ1-4 | TRBV4-1 | . | TRBD1 | TGCGCCAGCAGCCAAGATCCGAGGCAGGGGGGAGAAAAACTGTTTTTT | CASSQDPRQGGEKLFF
TRBJ2-7 | TRBV5-8 | . | . | TGTGCCAGCAGCTTAGAAAAAGGGGCATCCTACGAGCAGTACTTC | CASSLEKGASYEQYF
TRBJ1-3 | TRBV18 | . | . | TGTGCCAGCTCACCGATGGAGGGCGGAAACACCATATATTTT | CASSPMEGGNTIYF
TRBJ1-2 | TRBV4-3 | . | TRBD1 | TGCGCCAGCAGCCAAGATGAGGGGGCAGAAGGTGGCTACACCTTC | CASSQDEGAEGGYTF
TRBJ1-2 | TRBV27 | . | . | TGTGCCAGCAGCCCGAACGGGGTTACCTATGGCTACACCTTC | CASSPNGVTYGYTF
TRBJ2-7 | TRBV5-6 | . | TRBD1 | TGTGCCAGCAGCTTTAGGGACAGCTACGAGCAGTACTTC | CASSFRDSYEQYF
TRBJ1-4 | TRBV30 | . | . | TGTGCCTGGGGTTGGGGCCCTAATGAAAAACTGTTTTTT | CAWGWGPNEKLFF
TRBJ2-2 | TRBV28 | . | . | TGTGCCAGCAGTTTAGGGACTCCGCCCACCGGGGAGCTGTTTTTT | CASSLGTPPTGELFF
TRBJ2-3 | TRBV28 | . | TRBD1 | TGTGCCAGCAGTACAGGGGGCTCCCCCACAGATACGCAGTATTTT | CASSTGGSPTDTQYF
TRBJ2-7 | TRBV18 | . | TRBD1 | TGTGCCAGCTCACCCACAGGGGTCGAGCAGTACTTC | CASSPTGVEQYF
TRBJ2-3 | TRBV28 | . | TRBD1 | TGTGCCAGCAGTTTTGTAGGGACAGAATACTCTTACACAGATACGCAGTATTTT | CASSFVGTEYSYTDTQYF